This note documents a single T cell receptor beta chain sequence. Data came from immunoSEQ multiplex PCR; TCRdb stores just in-frame clones and leaves some out. Here the sample spans roughly 260,000 clones, 90% to 95% being singletons. The data are from a study of blood T cell repertoires in COVID-19. On the study more broadly: Spain, Italy and the United States supplied samples that represented acute and convalescent COVID-19.

The V gene lost 5 bases and the J gene lost 2 bases, with 15 bases spanning the gap. The CDR3 sequence is 15 residues long. Germline V lookup: CDR1 LGHDT, CDR2 YNNKEL (reference sequence). Study members were between about 18 and 100 years old and lived in 24 US regions. Clinical history as reported by participants underpinned cohort assignment. Source material: PBMCs or T cells enriched from blood (not recorded which). The source of this sequence is a young woman who had recovered from COVID-19. The V and J genes are TRBV3-1 (or the pseudogene TRBV3-2) and TRBJ1-1; D is perhaps TRBD1 (6 bases). The CDR3 sequence: CASSGGSDGNTEAFF. Here the CDR3 DNA reads TGTGCCAGCAGCGGGGGCAGCGATGGAAACACTGAAGCTTTCTTT.